One TCR beta chain is described in this entry. Antigen specificity is unknown. This sample is part of a study of OX40 agonist ivuxolimab in advanced cancers. Study conclusions and caveats: Researchers report that CD8+ T cells had, on average, more expanded clones than CD4+. Near-lowest levels of clonal expansion characterized partial responders at 0.1-3.0 mg/kg.

Produced via immunoSEQ multiplex PCR; TCRdb's table is partial and in-frame only. The data contain fewer than 85,000 clones, around 83% of them singletons. There are 14 residues in the CDR3. Germline V gene lookup returns CDR1 SGHAT and CDR2 FQNNGV. The V end lost 1 base, the J end lost 6 bases, and 13 bases lay between the germline ends. The sequencing here drew on CD4+ or CD8+ T cells sorted from blood, taken in a trial of the OX40 agonist ivuxolimab. This clonotype originated in an adult with an advanced solid tumor such as melanoma, head and neck, liver or kidney cancer. This chain uses TRBV11-2 with TRBJ2-7; D could derive from TRBD1 or TRBD2 (6 bases each). The CDR3 DNA reads as TGTGCCAGCAGCTTAGTGGGGGGCTCAGGCGAGCAGTACTTC. This codes for CASSLVGGSGEQYF.